This passage covers 8 T cell receptor beta chains from one sample sequenced in a study of beta chain features in type 1 diabetes. Study outcomes and limitations: Type 1 diabetes patients had TCRB CDR3s that were shorter (moderately but significantly so) in all four CD4+ subsets.

For these TCRs, the target antigens are not known. Since all of the isolated RNA was reverse transcribed, expressed TCRB transcripts were what got sequenced. Only in-frame clones appear in the TCRdb table, and some are missing; sequencing was by immunoSEQ multiplex PCR. The top ten clones hold 0.02% to 0.025% of a sample with under 850,000 clones, around 15% of them seen once. The sequenced sample was naive CD4+ T cells from blood. The receptor source for this set is a man aged 18-30 years with type 1 diabetes.

This chain joins TRBV7-9 and TRBJ2-1, with a weak D call TRBD1 (6 bases). This CDR3 comprises 15 residues. Germline-derived CDR1 and CDR2 are SEHNR and FQNEAQ (reference sequence). Trimming took off 5 bases at V and 5 bases at J, with 16 bases between the two ends. CDR3 protein: CASSPPGTINNEQFF. The CDR3 nucleotides read TGTGCCAGCAGCCCCCCCGGGACAATAAACAATGAGCAGTTCTTC.

This clone was counted a few times. The V and J genes are TRBV5-1 and TRBJ1-2, with 8 bases that match TRBD1. J was trimmed by 5 bases and V by 4 bases; bases with no gene match: 7. This CDR3 has 14 residues. The germline V gene encodes CDR1 SGHRS and CDR2 YFSETQ. The CDR3 region has the DNA TGCGCCAGCAGCGCGGACAGGGATCGATATGGCTACACCTTC. Amino acid sequence: CASSADRDRYGYTF.

This clone was seen a few times. A read error may account for a junction end that differs from germline. This chain joins TRBV7-7 and TRBJ2-5; TRBD2 aligns across 7 bases. CDR3 size: 15 residues. Per the germline V gene, CDR1 is SSHAT and CDR2 is FNYEAQ (reference sequence). CDR3 residues: CASSSGSTSPETQYF. DNA for the CDR3: TGTGCTAGCAGCTCCGGCTCGACTAGCCCGGAGACCCAGTACTTC.

J is TRBJ2-3 and V is TRBV13; 8 bases are a match to TRBD2. Germline V gene lookup returns CDR1 PRHDT and CDR2 FYEKMQ (reference sequence). This CDR3 comprises 16 residues. V lost 2 bases to trimming and J lost 2 bases; unmatched junction nucleotides: 6. Here the CDR3 DNA reads TGTGCCAGCAGCTTATATAGCGGGGTATTCACAGATACGCAGTATTTT. This gives the protein CASSLYSGVFTDTQYF. The full variable domain, completed using reference TRBV13 and TRBJ2-3, is AAGVIQSPRHLIKEKRETATLKCYPIPRHDTVYWYQQGPGQDPQFLISFYEKMQSDKGSIPDRFSAQQFSDYHSELNMSSLELGDSALYFCASSLYSGVFTDTQYFGPGTRLTVL.

The gene calls are TRBV30 and TRBJ1-5; D not resolved. Germline values: CDR1 GTSNPN, CDR2 SVGIG (reference sequence). The CDR3 contains 13 residues. Trimming removed 2 bases from V and 5 bases from J, with 10 bases in between. CDR3 nucleotides: TGTGCCTGGAGTCCCCCAGAATATCAGCCCCAGCATTTT. It translates to CAWSPPEYQPQHF.

This clone was counted only a few times. The J gene is TRBJ2-1, the V gene TRBV30; the D is unclear. This CDR3 region has 14 residues. CDR1 and CDR2 (germline): GTSNPN, SVGIG (reference sequence). V was shortened by 1 base and J by 4 bases, with 11 bases between the two germline ends. CDR3 nucleotide sequence: TGTGCCTGGAGTGGCGTATCGGAGTACAATGAGCAGTTCTTC. It yields the protein CAWSGVSEYNEQFF. The variable domain in full, completed from reference TRBV30 and TRBJ2-1, reads SQTIHQWPATLVQPVGSPLSLECTVEGTSNPNLYWYRQAAGRGLQLLFYSVGIGQISSEVPQNLSASRPQDRQFILSSKKLLLSDSGFYLCAWSGVSEYNEQFFGPGTRLTVL.

This clone came up a few times. The CDR3 DNA reads TGCAGCGCCGGACCGGGACTAGCGGGGGTGGAGACCCAGTACTTC. The encoded protein is CSAGPGLAGVETQYF. The chain is built from TRBV29-1 and TRBJ2-5; 14 bases are shared with TRBD2. CDR3 size: 15 residues. J was trimmed by 5 bases and V by 7 bases; bases with no gene match: 9. Germline V gene lookup returns CDR1 SQVTM and CDR2 ANQGSEA.

The genes are TRBV5-4 and TRBJ2-1; 11 positions agree with TRBD1. Unmatched junction bases numbered 2, after V lost 3 bases and J lost 9 bases. The CDR3 runs to 13 residues. The germline CDR1 and CDR2 sequences are SGHNT and YYREEE (reference sequence). DNA for the CDR3: TGTGCCAGCAGCTGGGACAGGGGGAGTGAGCAGTTCTTC. Translation: CASSWDRGSEQFF.